This entry concerns a single TCR beta chain. Its matching antigen is unknown. CDR1 is MNHNS and CDR2 is SASEGT in the germline V gene. This CDR3 region has 18 residues. cDNA libraries for TRB were generated by 5' RACE incorporating UMI labels. Reanalyzing the 5' RACE reads, TCRdb keeps one entry per CDR3 protein, without DNA. The sample table includes around 40,000 distinct CDR3 sequences. The data belong to a study of CXCR3-negative and CXCR3-positive naive CD8 T cells. Study observations and caveats: In both naive subsets diversity was comparably high, whereas memory CD8+ cells showed much lower diversity.

Material: naive CXCR3- CD8+ T cells from blood. Subset described: CD45RO-CCR7+CD27+CD95- naive CD8+ T cells lacking CXCR3 (TNR3-). This rearrangement joins TRBV6-1 to TRBJ2-3; TCRdb names TRBD1, which stays unverified in the absence of DNA. This TCR derives from a human donor in good health. Some clones in this sample may be carry-over from other donors' samples. The CDR3 reads CASRGNEGQDESTDTQYF.